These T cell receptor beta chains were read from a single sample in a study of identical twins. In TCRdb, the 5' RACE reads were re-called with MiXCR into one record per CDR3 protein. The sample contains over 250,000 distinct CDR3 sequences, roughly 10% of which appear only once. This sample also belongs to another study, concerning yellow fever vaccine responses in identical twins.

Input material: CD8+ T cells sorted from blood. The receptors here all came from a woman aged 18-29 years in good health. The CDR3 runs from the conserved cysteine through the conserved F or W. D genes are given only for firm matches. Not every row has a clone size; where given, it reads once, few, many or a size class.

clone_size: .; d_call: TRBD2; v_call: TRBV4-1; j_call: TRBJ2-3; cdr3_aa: CASSQRKRDSPSGRAYTDTQYF; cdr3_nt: TGCGCCAGCAGTCAAAGGAAGAGGGACAGCCCTAGCGGGAGGGCCTACACAGATACGCAGTATTTT
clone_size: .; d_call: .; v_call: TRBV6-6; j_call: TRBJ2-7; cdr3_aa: CASSPAVFYEQYF; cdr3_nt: TGTGCCAGCTCTCCGGCTGTTTTCTACGAGCAGTACTTC
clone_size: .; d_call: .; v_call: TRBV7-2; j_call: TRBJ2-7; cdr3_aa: CASSPFGGAYEQYF; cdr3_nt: TGTGCCAGCAGCCCCTTCGGTGGCGCCTACGAGCAGTACTTC
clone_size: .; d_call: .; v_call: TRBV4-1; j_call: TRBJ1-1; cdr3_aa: CASSQLGSKINTEAFF; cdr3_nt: TGCGCCAGCAGCCAATTAGGCAGTAAAATTAACACTGAAGCTTTCTTT
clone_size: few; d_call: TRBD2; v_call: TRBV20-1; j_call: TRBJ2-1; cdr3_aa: CSARRLAGGGAEQFF; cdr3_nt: TGCAGTGCAAGGCGACTAGCGGGGGGCGGTGCTGAGCAGTTCTTC
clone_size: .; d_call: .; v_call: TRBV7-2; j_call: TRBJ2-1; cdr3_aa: CASSLNFWDNEQFF; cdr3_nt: TGTGCCAGCAGCTTAAATTTCTGGGACAATGAGCAGTTCTTC
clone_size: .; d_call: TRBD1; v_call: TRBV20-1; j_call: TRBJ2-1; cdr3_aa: CSARDWDSSSYNEQFF; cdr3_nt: TGCAGTGCTAGAGATTGGGACAGTAGCTCCTACAATGAGCAGTTCTTC
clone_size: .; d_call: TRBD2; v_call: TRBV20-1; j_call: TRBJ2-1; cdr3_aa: CSARDSAGGYNEQFF; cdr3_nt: TGCAGTGCTAGAGACTCAGCGGGGGGTTACAATGAGCAGTTCTTC
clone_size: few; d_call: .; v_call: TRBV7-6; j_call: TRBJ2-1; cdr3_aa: CASSQPEANEQFF; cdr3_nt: TGTGCCAGCAGCCAACCGGAGGCAAATGAGCAGTTCTTC
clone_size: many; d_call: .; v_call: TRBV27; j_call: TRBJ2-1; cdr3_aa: CASALGSYNEQFF; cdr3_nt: TGTGCCAGCGCCTTGGGCTCCTACAATGAGCAGTTCTTC
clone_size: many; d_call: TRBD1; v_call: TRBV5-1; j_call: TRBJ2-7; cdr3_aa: CASSLEHRGYEQYF; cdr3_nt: TGCGCCAGCAGCTTGGAGCACAGGGGCTACGAGCAGTACTTC
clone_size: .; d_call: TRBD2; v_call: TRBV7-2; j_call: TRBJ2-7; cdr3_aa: CASSLGAIAGDNEQYF; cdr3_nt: TGTGCCAGCAGTCTAGGTGCCATAGCGGGGGATAACGAGCAGTACTTC
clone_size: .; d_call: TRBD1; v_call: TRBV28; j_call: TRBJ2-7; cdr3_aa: CASSRKRQGAYEQYF; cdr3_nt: TGTGCCAGCAGTCGCAAAAGACAGGGGGCCTACGAGCAGTACTTC
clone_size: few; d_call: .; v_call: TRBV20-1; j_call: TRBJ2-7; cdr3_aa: CSARASGTNSYEQYF; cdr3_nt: TGCAGTGCTAGAGCCTCCGGGACAAACTCCTACGAGCAGTACTTC
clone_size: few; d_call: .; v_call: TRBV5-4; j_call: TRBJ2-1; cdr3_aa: CASVDGSSYNEQFF; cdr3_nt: TGTGCCAGCGTAGACGGGAGCTCCTACAATGAGCAGTTCTTC
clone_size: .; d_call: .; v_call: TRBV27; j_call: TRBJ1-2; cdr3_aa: CASSAGQYGYTF; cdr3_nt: TGTGCCAGCAGTGCAGGACAGTATGGCTACACCTTC
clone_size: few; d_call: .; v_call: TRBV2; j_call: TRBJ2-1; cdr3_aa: CASSGADYNEQFF; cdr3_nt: TGTGCCAGCAGCGGGGCCGACTACAATGAGCAGTTCTTC
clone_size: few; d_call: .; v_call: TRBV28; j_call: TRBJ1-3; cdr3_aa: CASSPFGAGNTIYF; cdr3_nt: TGTGCCAGCAGTCCTTTCGGCGCGGGAAACACCATATATTTT
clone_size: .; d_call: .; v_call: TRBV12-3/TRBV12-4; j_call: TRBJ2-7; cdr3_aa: CASSWDPSGEQYF; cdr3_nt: TGTGCCAGCAGTTGGGACCCCTCTGGGGAGCAGTACTTC
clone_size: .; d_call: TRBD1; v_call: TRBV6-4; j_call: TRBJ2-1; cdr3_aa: CASSDSRNWDSETSSYNEQFF; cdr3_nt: TGTGCCAGCAGTGACTCACGGAATTGGGACAGCGAAACTAGCTCCTACAATGAGCAGTTCTTC
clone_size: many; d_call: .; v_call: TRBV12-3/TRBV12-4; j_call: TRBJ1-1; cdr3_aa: CASSFGQPEAFF; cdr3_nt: TGTGCCAGCAGTTTTGGGCAGCCTGAAGCTTTCTTT
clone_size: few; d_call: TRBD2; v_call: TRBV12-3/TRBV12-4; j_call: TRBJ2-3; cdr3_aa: CASPPARGVAGPSTDTQYF; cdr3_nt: TGTGCCAGCCCACCCGCACGGGGAGTAGCGGGACCATCCACAGATACGCAGTATTTT
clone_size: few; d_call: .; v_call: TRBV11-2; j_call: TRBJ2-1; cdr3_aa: CASSLNGRPIILSYNEQFF; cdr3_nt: TGTGCCAGCAGCTTGAACGGTCGTCCAATCATACTCTCCTACAATGAGCAGTTCTTC
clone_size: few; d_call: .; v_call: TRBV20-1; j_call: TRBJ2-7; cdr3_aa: CSARYPSSYEQYF; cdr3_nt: TGCAGTGCTAGATACCCCAGCTCCTACGAGCAGTACTTC
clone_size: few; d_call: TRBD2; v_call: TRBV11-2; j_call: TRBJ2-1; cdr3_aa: CASSLDPSGTYNEQFF; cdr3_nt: TGTGCCAGCAGCTTAGATCCTAGCGGGACCTACAATGAGCAGTTCTTC
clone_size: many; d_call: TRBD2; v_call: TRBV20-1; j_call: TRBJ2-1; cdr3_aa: CSAEKGTSGSNEQFF; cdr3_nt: TGCAGTGCCGAGAAGGGGACTAGCGGGAGTAATGAGCAGTTCTTC
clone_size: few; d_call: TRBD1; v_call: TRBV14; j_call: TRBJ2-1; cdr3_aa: CASSQDGTDLYNEQFF; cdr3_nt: TGTGCCAGCAGCCAAGACGGGACAGATCTTTACAATGAGCAGTTCTTC
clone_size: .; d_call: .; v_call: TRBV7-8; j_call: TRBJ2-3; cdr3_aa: CASSLHEGGADTQYF; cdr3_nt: TGTGCCAGCAGCTTACATGAGGGGGGCGCAGATACGCAGTATTTT
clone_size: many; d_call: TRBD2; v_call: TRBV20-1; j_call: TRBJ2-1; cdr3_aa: CSARDSAGTSGPVGLNEQFF; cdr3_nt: TGCAGTGCTAGAGATTCCGCCGGGACTAGCGGGCCAGTAGGGCTGAATGAGCAGTTCTTC
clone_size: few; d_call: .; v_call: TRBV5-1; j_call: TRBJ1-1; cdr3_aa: CASSLKNTEAFF; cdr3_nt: TGCGCCAGCAGCTTGAAAAACACTGAAGCTTTCTTT
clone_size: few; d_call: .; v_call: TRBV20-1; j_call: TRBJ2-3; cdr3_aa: CSARAYYTDTQYF; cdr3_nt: TGCAGTGCTAGAGCTTACTACACAGATACGCAGTATTTT
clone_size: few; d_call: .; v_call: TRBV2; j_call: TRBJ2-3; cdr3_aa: CARGRGSTDTQYF; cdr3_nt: TGTGCCAGGGGGCGGGGTAGCACAGATACGCAGTATTTT
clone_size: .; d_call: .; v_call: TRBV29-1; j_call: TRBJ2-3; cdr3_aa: CSVSWWLTKDTQYF; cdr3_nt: TGCAGCGTTTCGTGGTGGCTAACCAAGGATACGCAGTATTTT
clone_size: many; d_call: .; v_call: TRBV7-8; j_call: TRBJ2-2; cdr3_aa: CASSPLNTGELFF; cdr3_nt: TGTGCCAGCAGCCCCCTTAATACCGGGGAGCTGTTTTTT
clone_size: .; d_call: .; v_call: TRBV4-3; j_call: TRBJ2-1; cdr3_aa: CASSQATSLGEQFF; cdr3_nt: TGCGCCAGCAGCCAGGCGACCAGCCTTGGTGAGCAGTTCTTC
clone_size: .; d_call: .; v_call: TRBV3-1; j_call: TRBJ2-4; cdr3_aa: CASSQNRAAANIQYF; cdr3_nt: TGTGCCAGCAGCCAAAACCGGGCCGCGGCCAACATTCAGTACTTC
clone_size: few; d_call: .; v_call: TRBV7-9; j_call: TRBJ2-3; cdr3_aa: CASSSIRGGGTDTQYF; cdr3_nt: TGTGCCAGCAGCTCGATTAGGGGCGGGGGCACAGATACGCAGTATTTT
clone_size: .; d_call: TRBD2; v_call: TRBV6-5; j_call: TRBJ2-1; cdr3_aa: CASSYSIAGVWDEQFF; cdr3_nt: TGTGCCAGCAGTTACTCCATAGCGGGGGTTTGGGATGAGCAGTTCTTC
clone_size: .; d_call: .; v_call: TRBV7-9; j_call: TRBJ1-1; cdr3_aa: CASRLGGLRTEAFF; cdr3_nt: TGTGCCAGTAGGCTTGGGGGGTTAAGGACTGAAGCTTTCTTT
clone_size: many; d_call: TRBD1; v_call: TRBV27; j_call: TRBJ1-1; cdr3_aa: CASSSTTGYTEAFF; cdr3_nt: TGTGCCAGCAGTTCCACGACAGGGTACACTGAAGCTTTCTTT
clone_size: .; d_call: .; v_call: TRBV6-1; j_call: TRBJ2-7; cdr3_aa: CASRGIQGTYEQYF; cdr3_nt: TGTGCCAGCAGGGGGATTCAAGGGACCTACGAGCAGTACTTC
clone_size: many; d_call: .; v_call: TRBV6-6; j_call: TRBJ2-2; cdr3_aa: CASQGFDTGELFF; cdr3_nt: TGTGCCAGCCAGGGTTTTGACACCGGGGAGCTGTTTTTT
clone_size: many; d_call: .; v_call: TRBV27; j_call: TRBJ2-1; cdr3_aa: CASSPKVTPPHNEQFF; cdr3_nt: TGTGCCAGCAGCCCCAAAGTGACTCCGCCCCACAATGAGCAGTTCTTC
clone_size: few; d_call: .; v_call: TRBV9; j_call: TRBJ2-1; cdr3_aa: CASSVAGGPNEQFF; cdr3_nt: TGTGCCAGCAGCGTAGCCGGAGGGCCAAATGAGCAGTTCTTC
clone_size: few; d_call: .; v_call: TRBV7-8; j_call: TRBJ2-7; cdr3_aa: CASSLGPIEQYF; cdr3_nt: TGTGCCAGCAGCCTGGGACCAATCGAGCAGTACTTC
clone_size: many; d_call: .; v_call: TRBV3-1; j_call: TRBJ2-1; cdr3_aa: CASSQSGEQFF; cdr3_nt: TGTGCCAGCAGCCAGTCCGGTGAGCAGTTCTTC
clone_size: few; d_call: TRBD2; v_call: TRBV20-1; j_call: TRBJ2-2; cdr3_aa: CSARDRERELNTGELFF; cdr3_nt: TGCAGTGCTAGAGATAGGGAGCGGGAGTTGAACACCGGGGAGCTGTTTTTT